This T cell receptor (beta chain) was captured in a study of T cell repertoires in cytomegalovirus infection. Study-level findings and limits: Clonotypes of TCR beta that were HLA-C-restricted and CMV-specific dominated the ex vivo response.

Trimming cost V 5 bases and J 3 bases, with 14 bases left between them. Germline V lookup: CDR1 MDHEN, CDR2 SYDVKM. This CDR3 is built from 14 residues. A remark on this clonotype: Antigen: not known.

TCRdb re-called the reads through MiXCR, storing one row per CDR3 protein. The profile shows 300,000 to 400,000 distinct CDR3 sequences, 20% to 25% of them singletons. The J gene is TRBJ2-7, the V gene TRBV28; the D call may be TRBD1 or TRBD2 (5 bases each). The source is a human donor in good health (CMV status not recorded). Some clones in this sample may be carry-over from other donors' samples. Material: cultured PBMCs, obtained from culture after CMV antigen stimulation. CDR3 in amino acids: CASSPGGTHYEQYV. CDR3 in DNA: TGTGCCAGCAGTCCCGGTGGGACGCACTACGAGCAGTACGTC.